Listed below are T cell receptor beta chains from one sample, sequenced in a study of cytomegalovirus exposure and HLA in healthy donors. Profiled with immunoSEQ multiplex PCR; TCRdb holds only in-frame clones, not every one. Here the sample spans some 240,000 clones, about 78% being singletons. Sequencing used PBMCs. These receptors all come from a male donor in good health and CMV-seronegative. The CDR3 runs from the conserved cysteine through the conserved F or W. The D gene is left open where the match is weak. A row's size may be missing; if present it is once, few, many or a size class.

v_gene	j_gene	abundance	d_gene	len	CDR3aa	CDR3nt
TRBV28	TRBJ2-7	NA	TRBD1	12	CASRVTGGEQYF	TGTGCCAGCAGGGTGACAGGGGGGGAGCAGTACTTC
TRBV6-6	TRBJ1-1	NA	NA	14	CASRTAFMNTEAFF	TGTGCCAGCAGAACAGCCTTCATGAACACTGAAGCTTTCTTT
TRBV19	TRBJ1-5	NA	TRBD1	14	CASTPNRGHQPQHF	TGTGCCAGTACACCTAACAGGGGGCATCAGCCCCAGCATTTT
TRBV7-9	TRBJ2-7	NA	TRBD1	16	CSSSKTPGQGFYEQYF	TGTTCCAGCAGCAAAACGCCGGGACAGGGATTCTACGAGCAGTACTTC
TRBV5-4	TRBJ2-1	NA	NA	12	CASSLASGEQFF	TGTGCCAGCAGCTTGGCCTCCGGTGAGCAGTTCTTC
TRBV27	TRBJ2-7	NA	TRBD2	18	CASSFITPVAGSSYEQYF	TGTGCCAGCAGTTTCATAACCCCTGTAGCGGGGAGCTCCTACGAGCAGTACTTC
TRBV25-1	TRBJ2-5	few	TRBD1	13	CASSATGAKTQYF	TGTGCCAGCAGTGCCACAGGGGCTAAGACCCAGTACTTC
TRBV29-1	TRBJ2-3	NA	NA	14	CSVGRDGFSDTQYF	TGCAGCGTTGGGAGGGACGGGTTTTCAGATACGCAGTATTTT
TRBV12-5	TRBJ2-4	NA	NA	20	CASGLAGQGNPSEAKNIQYF	TGTGCTAGTGGTTTGGCGGGCCAGGGGAACCCGTCCGAAGCCAAAAACATTCAGTACTTC
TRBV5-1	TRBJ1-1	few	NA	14	CASSFIREGTEAFF	TGCGCCAGCAGCTTCATCCGGGAAGGGACTGAAGCTTTCTTT
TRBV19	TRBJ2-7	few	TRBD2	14	CASSSSGMVDEQYF	TGTGCCAGTAGTAGTAGCGGGATGGTCGACGAGCAGTACTTC
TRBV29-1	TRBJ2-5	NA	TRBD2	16	CSVGTRVSFGQETQYF	TGCAGCGTTGGGACTAGAGTTTCTTTCGGTCAAGAGACCCAGTACTTC
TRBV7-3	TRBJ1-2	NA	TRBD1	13	CASSYGTDYGYTF	TGTGCCAGCAGCTATGGGACAGACTATGGCTACACCTTC
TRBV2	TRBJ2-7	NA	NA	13	CASSVILVGEQYF	TGTGCCAGCAGCGTTATACTAGTTGGGGAGCAGTACTTC
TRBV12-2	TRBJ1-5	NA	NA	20	CASRTRGQISTKYSNQPQHF	TGTGCAAGTCGCACCAGAGGACAGATCTCGACTAAATATAGCAATCAGCCCCAGCATTTT
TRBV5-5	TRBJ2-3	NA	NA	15	CASSSATPSTDTQYF	TGTGCCAGCAGCTCCGCGACACCAAGCACAGATACGCAGTATTTT